This T cell receptor (beta chain) was recovered during a study of T cell repertoires in cytomegalovirus infection. On the study more broadly: It can be stated that public TCR beta signatures indicated CMV infection as well as a matching HLA type. Study-wide findings and caveats: HLA-C-restricted CMV-specific TCR beta clonotypes prevailed in the ex vivo response. Public TCR beta family frequency separated CMV-and-HLA carriers, including in an independent cohort.

Germline CDR1 is ENHRY and CDR2 is SYGVKD. V lost 1 base, J lost 6 bases, and 6 bases stayed unmatched. CDR3 length: 15 residues. TCRdb independently ran MiXCR on the reads; one entry per CDR3 protein. The repertoire holds some 440,000 distinct CDR3 sequences, with around 32% as singletons. Turning to this clonotype: Its specificity is not known.

The rearrangement joins TRBV10-3 to TRBJ2-7, with TRBD1 matching 10 bases. This receptor was taken from a human donor in good health (CMV status not recorded). Some clones in this sample may be carry-over from other donors' samples. The sequenced sample was PBMCs. As DNA, the CDR3 is TGTGCCATCAGTGAGTGGGGACAGGGGTCGGGCGAGCAGTACTTC. This translates into CAISEWGQGSGEQYF.